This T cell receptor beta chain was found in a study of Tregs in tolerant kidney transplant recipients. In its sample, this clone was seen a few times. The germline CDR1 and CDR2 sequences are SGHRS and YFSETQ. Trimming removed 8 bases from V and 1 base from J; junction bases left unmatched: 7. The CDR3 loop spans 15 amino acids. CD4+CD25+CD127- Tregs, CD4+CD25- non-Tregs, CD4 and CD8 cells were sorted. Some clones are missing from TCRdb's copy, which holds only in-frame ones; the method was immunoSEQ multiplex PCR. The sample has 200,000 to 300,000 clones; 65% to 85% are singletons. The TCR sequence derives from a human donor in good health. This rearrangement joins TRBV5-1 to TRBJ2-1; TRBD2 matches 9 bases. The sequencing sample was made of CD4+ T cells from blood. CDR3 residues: CASQTSGGSYNEQFF. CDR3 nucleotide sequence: TGCGCCAGTCAAACGAGCGGGGGGTCCTACAATGAGCAGTTCTTC. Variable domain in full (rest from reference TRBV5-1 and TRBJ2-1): KAGVTQTPRYLIKTRGQQVTLSCSPISGHRSVSWYQQTPGQGLQFLFEYFSETQRNKGNFPGRFSGRQFSNSRSEMNVSTLELGDSALYLCASQTSGGSYNEQFFGPGTRLTVL.